The next 10 T cell receptor beta chains were all read from a single sample in a study of blood T cell repertoires in COVID-19. Measured with immunoSEQ multiplex PCR; TCRdb has only the in-frame clones, and not every one. The sample gives fewer than 350,000 clones, approximately 87% of which show up once; around 8% is in the top ten. The sequenced material came from peripheral blood. The source is a woman in her fifties or sixties who had recovered from COVID-19.

The gene calls are TRBV7-2 and TRBJ2-5; D perhaps matches TRBD1 (5 bases). The germline V gene has CDR1 SGHTA and CDR2 FQGNSA. The CDR3 runs to 14 residues. Trimming took off 1 base at V and 3 bases at J, with 9 bases between the two ends. CDR3 sequence (DNA): TGTGCCAGCAGCTTAGTCGTAGGGGAAGAGACCCAGTACTTC. Amino acids: CASSLVVGEETQYF.

The chain links TRBV4-2 to TRBJ2-1; tentative D call: TRBD2 (5 bases). Germline V gene sequence: CDR1 LGHNA, CDR2 YNFKEQ. V lost 1 base and J lost 5, with 9 bases in between. The CDR3 loop spans 14 amino acids. The CDR3 region is CASSQGPSNNEQFF. CDR3 DNA sequence: TGTGCCAGCAGCCAAGGGCCTAGCAACAATGAGCAGTTCTTC.

CDR3 sequence (DNA): TGTGCCAGCAGTCCCACAGGGACCCCCGCCTACGAGCAGTACTTC. Translated, it gives CASSPTGTPAYEQYF. The chain recombines TRBV27 with TRBJ2-7; D perhaps matches TRBD1 (6 bases). The CDR3 covers 15 residues. V dropped 5 bases and J dropped 2 bases, with 16 bases sitting between them. Germline V CDR1 and CDR2: MNHEY, SMNVEV (reference sequence).

The chain uses TRBV12-3 or TRBV12-4 and TRBJ2-7; no reliable D call. This CDR3 comprises 11 residues. V shed 2 bases and J shed 4 bases, with 3 bases lying between them. The CDR3 region has the DNA TGTGCCAGCAGTTTATATTACGAGCAGTACTTC. Its protein product is CASSLYYEQYF.

V usage is TRBV29-1 and J usage is TRBJ2-2; perhaps TRBD1 as D (6 bases). CDR1 and CDR2 (germline): SQVTM, ANQGSEA. V lost 6 bases to trimming and J lost 3 bases, with 14 bases between them. This CDR3 spans 14 amino acids. The CDR3 protein is CSVLRGGYTGELFF. CDR3 DNA sequence: TGCAGCGTCTTACGAGGGGGTTACACCGGGGAGCTGTTTTTT.

This clone was seen a handful of times. This chain joins TRBV28 and TRBJ1-5, with TRBD1 as a possible D gene (5 bases). With 8 bases removed from V and 3 bases from J, the gap between germline ends came to 11 bases. CDR1 MDHEN and CDR2 SYDVKM come from the germline V gene. The CDR3 contains 13 residues. The CDR3 DNA reads TGTGCCAGCGGGGGGACGGACAATCAGCCCCAGCATTTT. Translation gives CASGGTDNQPQHF.

The chain has TRBV7-9 and TRBJ1-1, with 10 bases aligning to TRBD1. Germline CDR1 is SEHNR and CDR2 is FQNEAQ (reference sequence). The junction had 7 bases not matched to a gene; V was cut back by 1 base and J by 11 bases. The CDR3 has 14 amino acids. The CDR3: CASSLDQTGGPAFF. The CDR3 bases are TGTGCCAGCAGCTTAGACCAGACAGGGGGCCCGGCTTTCTTT.

J is TRBJ2-1 and V is TRBV2; 7 bases match TRBD2. Trimming removed 4 bases from V and 8 bases from J; junction bases left unmatched: 2. This CDR3 comprises 12 residues. The germline gives CDR1 SNHLY, CDR2 FYNNEI. The CDR3 region has the DNA TGTGCCAGCAGTGTTGGGAGGGATGAGCAGTTCTTC. Protein product: CASSVGRDEQFF.

The chain joins TRBV7-9 to TRBJ1-2, with a possible D match to TRBD1 (5 bases). Germline values: CDR1 SEHNR, CDR2 FQNEAQ (reference sequence). V was pared by 4 bases and J by 1 base, with 10 bases between. The CDR3 spans 14 residues. The CDR3 nucleotides read TGTGCCAGCAGCTCCCAGGGCGATAACTATGGCTACACCTTC. Its protein product is CASSSQGDNYGYTF.

This sequence joins TRBV19 and TRBJ1-3; weak D call: TRBD1 (5 bases). V lost 3 bases and J lost 0, with 12 bases in between. This CDR3 region has 16 residues. CDR1 and CDR2 (germline): LNHDA, SQIVND (reference sequence). CDR3 DNA: TGTGCCAGTAGTATGGCGGCAGGGAACTCTGGAAACACCATATATTTT. This gives the protein CASSMAAGNSGNTIYF.